The 21 T cell receptor beta chains listed next were all sequenced from one sample in a study of shared clonotypes between healthy human individuals. Assay: immunoSEQ multiplex PCR; the TCRdb copy retains only in-frame clones and omits some. The sample contains around 1.9 million clones, about 92% of which appear only once. CD45RO-negative CD8 cells positively selected for CCR7 made up the naive population, which excluded terminally differentiated effector memory CD45RA+ cells. The specimen was naive CD8+ T cells from PBMCs. All receptors derive from a man between 18 and 29 years old in good health. Some clones in this sample may be carry-over from other donors' samples.

The chain uses TRBV7-9 and TRBJ2-7; D call uncertain. The CDR3 is made up of 15 amino acids. CDR1 is SEHNR, CDR2 FQNEAQ, per germline (reference sequence). The ends were cut back, 3 bases at V and 4 bases at J, with 16 bases in the middle. The CDR3 here is CASSLEEDSAYEQYF. The CDR3 DNA follows: TGTGCCAGCAGCTTGGAAGAGGATTCGGCGTACGAGCAGTACTTC.

The chain uses TRBV7-6 and TRBJ2-7; 8 bases line up with TRBD2. CDR3 length: 15 residues. The junction had 8 bases not matched to a gene; V was cut back by 5 bases and J by 2 bases. Germline-derived CDR1 and CDR2 are SGHVS and FNYEAQ. The CDR3 loop reads CASSPYAGGTYEQYF. The CDR3 bases are TGTGCCAGCAGCCCTTACGCGGGAGGTACCTACGAGCAGTACTTC.

V and J are TRBV28 and TRBJ2-7; D might be TRBD1 (6 bases). V lost 7 bases, J lost 3 bases, and 16 bases lay in between. This CDR3 comprises 14 residues. Germline V lookup: CDR1 MDHEN, CDR2 SYDVKM. The CDR3: CASMGQDYFYEQYF. The CDR3 DNA is TGTGCCAGCATGGGACAAGACTACTTCTACGAGCAGTACTTC.

In this sample, this clone turned up once. The chain recombines TRBV5-1 with TRBJ2-3, with TRBD2 identical over 8 bases. With 1 base clipped from V and 3 bases from J, the junction kept 4 bases outside the gene matches. CDR3 length: 15 amino acids. CDR1 and CDR2 from the germline V gene are SGHRS and YFSETQ. The CDR3 loop is CASSLRTSYTDTQYF. The CDR3, as DNA: TGCGCCAGCAGCTTGCGGACTAGCTATACAGATACGCAGTATTTT.

J is TRBJ2-7 and V is TRBV5-6; the D is unclear. The germline gives CDR1 SGHDT, CDR2 YYEEEE. V lost 5 bases to trimming and J lost 4 bases, with 10 bases between them. The CDR3 length is 12 residues. The chain's CDR3 is CASRLKSYEQYF. For the CDR3, the DNA is TGTGCCAGCAGGTTAAAGTCTTACGAGCAGTACTTC. The full variable domain, with the rest looked up from reference TRBV5-6 and TRBJ2-7, is DAGVTQSPTHLIKTRGQQVTLRCSPKSGHDTVSWYQQALGQGPQFIFQYYEEEERQRGNFPDRFSGHQFPNYSSELNVNALLLGDSALYLCASRLKSYEQYFGPGTRLTVT.

The table lists this clone with a few counts. The chain joins TRBV7-9 to TRBJ1-4, with no clear D. The CDR3 loop spans 13 amino acids. Germline assignment: CDR1 SEHNR and CDR2 FQNEAQ (reference sequence). Trimming left V 8 bases short and J 4 bases short, with 11 bases between. In DNA, the CDR3 is TGTGCCAGCCGCTATGGGCATAATGAAAAACTGTTTTTT. The encoded protein is CASRYGHNEKLFF.

The gene calls are TRBV27 and TRBJ2-7, with 8 bases lining up with TRBD1. Germline V gene data show CDR1 as MNHEY and CDR2 as SMNVEV (reference sequence). CDR3 length: 15 amino acids. Unmatched junction bases numbered 6, after V lost 3 bases and J lost 2 bases. CDR3 in DNA: TGTGCCAGCAGTTTCCGGACAGGGTTAGCCTACGAGCAGTACTTC. Translated: CASSFRTGLAYEQYF.

The chain recombines TRBV28 with TRBJ2-4; D ambiguous. From germline, CDR1 is MDHEN and CDR2 SYDVKM. The CDR3 is 12 residues long. V was trimmed by 6 bases and J by 7 bases, leaving 10 bases between them. The CDR3 DNA sequence: TGTGCCAGCAGCCCGTATCGGAACATTCAGTACTTC. This gives the protein CASSPYRNIQYF.

About this clone itself: A read error may produce the germline difference seen at one junction end. V and J are TRBV6-5 and TRBJ2-3; perhaps TRBD1 as D (6 bases). The CDR3 is 13 amino acids. Germline V lookup: CDR1 MNHEY, CDR2 SVGAGI. The CDR3 nucleotides read TGCGCCAGCCAACAGGGAGGCACAGATACGCAGTATTTT. Residues: CASQQGGTDTQYF.

Of note for this clone: Additional DNA sequences in this sample encode the identical CDR3. The rearrangement uses TRBV27 and TRBJ1-5; 10 bases line up with TRBD1. J was trimmed by 6 bases and V by 6 bases; bases with no gene match: 5. Looked up from germline, CDR1 is MNHEY and CDR2 is SMNVEV (reference sequence). The CDR3 covers 14 residues. The CDR3 here is CASSATGGGQPQHF. DNA of the CDR3: TGTGCCAGCAGCGCGACAGGGGGCGGTCAGCCCCAGCATTTT.

This chain joins TRBV10-3 and TRBJ1-2; weak D call: TRBD1 (5 bases). Germline V CDR1 and CDR2: ENHRY, SYGVKD. The CDR3 is 16 amino acids. V was cut by 7 bases and J by 8 bases, with 26 bases left in between. The CDR3 nucleotides are TGTGCCATCACCCAAGGATGGGACGATTCGGGCGAAGGCTACACCTTC. The encoded protein is CAITQGWDDSGEGYTF.

The gene calls are TRBV19 and TRBJ1-1; D perhaps matches TRBD1 (5 bases). The CDR3 has 13 residues. Trimming shortened V by 5 bases and J by 6 bases, and 13 bases separated the two germline ends. Per germline, CDR1 LNHDA and CDR2 SQIVND (reference sequence). The CDR3 DNA follows: TGTGCCAGTAGTCTGGGGCGTGGAGCTGAAGCTTTCTTT. It translates to CASSLGRGAEAFF.

The chain has TRBV11-2 and TRBJ2-2, with D possibly matching TRBD2 (6 bases). Germline CDR1 SGHAT, CDR2 FQNNGV. With 6 bases removed from V and 1 base from J, the gap between germline ends came to 18 bases. The length of the CDR3 is 17 residues. CDR3 bases: TGTGCCAGCAGTAGACCCCGTGTCGGGAGGAACACCGGGGAGCTGTTTTTT. Translated: CASSRPRVGRNTGELFF.

V usage is TRBV27 and J usage is TRBJ2-5; perhaps TRBD2 as D (6 bases). The germline gives CDR1 MNHEY, CDR2 SMNVEV (reference sequence). CDR3 length: 13 amino acids. The V gene lost 6 bases and the J gene lost 2 bases, with 10 bases spanning the gap. The CDR3 here is CASRPGLQETQYF. CDR3 nucleotide sequence: TGTGCCAGCAGGCCAGGACTACAAGAGACCCAGTACTTC.

The rearrangement joins TRBV2 to TRBJ1-1; TRBD1 aligns across 8 bases. This CDR3 spans 16 amino acids. The germline V gene has CDR1 SNHLY and CDR2 FYNNEI. The ends lost 10 bases at V and 0 bases at J; junction bases unmatched: 13. CDR3 sequence: CATLRTGRGMNTEAFF. The CDR3, as DNA: TGTGCCACCCTCCGGACAGGGAGGGGGATGAACACTGAAGCTTTCTTT. The full variable domain, in which reference TRBV2 and TRBJ1-1 provide the parts outside the CDR3, is EPEVTQTPSHQVTQMGQEVILRCVPISNHLYFYWYRQILGQKVEFLVSFYNNEISEKSEIFDDQFSVERPDGSNFTLKIRSTKLEDSAMYFCATLRTGRGMNTEAFFGQGTRLTVV.

The V and J genes are TRBV30 and TRBJ1-1; D ambiguous. The CDR3 is 14 amino acids. V was clipped by 6 bases and J by 4 bases, with 18 bases between them. The germline gives CDR1 GTSNPN, CDR2 SVGIG (reference sequence). CDR3 sequence: CACDKKGWGTEAFF. CDR3 nucleotide sequence: TGTGCCTGTGATAAAAAGGGTTGGGGCACTGAAGCTTTCTTT.

The V gene is TRBV4-1, the J gene TRBJ2-5; 7 nucleotides align to TRBD1. The J call may be incorrect, as the DNA end agrees better with TRBJ2-7. Germline V gene data show CDR1 as MGHRA and CDR2 as YSYEKL. The CDR3 is 16 amino acids. As DNA, the CDR3 is TGCGCCAGCAGCCAGGCGACAGGGAGTTGGGGCTACGAGCAGTACTTC. This encodes CASSQATGSWGYEQYF.

On this clone: Other nucleotide sequences from this sample produce the same CDR3. V gene TRBV28 combines with J gene TRBJ2-7; D could derive from TRBD1 or TRBD2 (5 bases each). Germline values: CDR1 MDHEN, CDR2 SYDVKM. Trimming shortened V by 4 bases and J by 0 bases, and 10 bases separated the two germline ends. This CDR3 contains 14 residues. CDR3 in DNA: TGTGCCAGCAGTTCAGGGACCAGCTCCTACGAGCAGTACTTC. Translating it yields CASSSGTSSYEQYF.

The chain couples TRBV5-4 to TRBJ2-2, with 11 bases lining up with TRBD2. This CDR3 region has 14 residues. After removal of 3 bases from V and 6 bases from J, the junction contained 1 base not matched to a gene. Germline values: CDR1 SGHNT, CDR2 YYREEE (reference sequence). The CDR3 spells CASSWGLAAGELFF. CDR3 sequence (DNA): TGTGCCAGCAGCTGGGGACTAGCGGCCGGGGAGCTGTTTTTT.

This clone has a single count. The V call is TRBV10-1, the J call TRBJ2-5; TRBD1 matches 12 bases. V gave up 5 bases and J gave up 1 base; unmatched junction bases: 5. The germline CDR1 and CDR2 sequences are WNHNN and SYGVQD (reference sequence). This CDR3 is 16 amino acids long. The CDR3 DNA sequence: TGCGCCAGCAGTCCGGGACAGGGGGCTTCCCAAGAGACCCAGTACTTC. Translated, it gives CASSPGQGASQETQYF.

The CDR3 coding sequence is TGTGCCAGCAGCCAAAATCTTCGGGGTGCCGATGAGCAGTACTTC. Protein: CASSQNLRGADEQYF. The chain links TRBV4-2 to TRBJ2-7; tentative D call: TRBD2 (5 bases). Germline lookup yields CDR1 LGHNA and CDR2 YNFKEQ. This CDR3 is built from 15 residues. Trimming stripped 2 bases from V and 7 bases from J, with 18 bases between.